These 19 T cell receptor beta chains came from one sample sequenced in a study of response to subunit inactivated influenza vaccine. TCRdb passed the RT-PCR reads through MiXCR, listing each CDR3 protein once. Of fewer than 200,000 distinct CDR3 sequences in the sample, about 9% were seen once. The source was non-naive T cells sorted from PBMCs, collected on the day of vaccination. Source of these receptors: a man between 45 and 60 years old who received an inactivated influenza vaccine.

The chain couples TRBV24-1 to TRBJ2-2, with TRBD2 matching 14 bases. Looked up from germline, CDR1 is KGHDR and CDR2 is SFDVKD. Trimming took 5 bases from V and 7 from J; bases not matched to a gene: 11. The CDR3 totals 18 residues. The CDR3 protein is CATSGAGTSGSRDGELFF. The CDR3 DNA sequence: TGTGCCACCAGTGGAGCCGGGACTAGCGGGAGTAGGGACGGGGAGCTGTTTTTT.

The chain combines TRBV7-2 with TRBJ1-6; D unresolved. Germline lookup yields CDR1 SGHTA and CDR2 FQGNSA. CDR3 length: 13 amino acids. V was cut by 3 bases and J by 9 bases, with 9 bases left in between. In DNA, the CDR3 is TGTGCCAGCAGCTTGTCAAATGGTTCACCCCTCCACTTT. Protein product: CASSLSNGSPLHF.

This clonotype has a handful of counts. The rearrangement joins TRBV2 to TRBJ2-2; tentative D call: TRBD2 (6 bases). This CDR3 has 18 amino acids. Germline-derived CDR1 and CDR2 are SNHLY and FYNNEI. V dropped 6 bases and J dropped 0 bases, with 20 bases sitting between them. The CDR3 loop reads CASRSAPGRETNTGELFF. The DNA for the CDR3 is TGTGCCAGCAGATCCGCCCCCGGACGGGAGACGAACACCGGGGAGCTGTTTTTT.

The chain carries TRBV7-2 and TRBJ2-1; no firm D call. V gave up 5 bases and J gave up 10 bases, with 9 bases separating them. This CDR3 region has 11 residues. CDR1 is SGHTA and CDR2 is FQGNSA in the germline V gene. The CDR3 DNA follows: TGTGCCAGCAGCCCCTCAACAGAGCAGTTCTTC. Protein sequence: CASSPSTEQFF.

V usage is TRBV28 and J usage is TRBJ2-7, with TRBD1 matching 7 bases. Losses at the gene ends were 3 bases for V and 3 bases for J; bases not matched to a gene: 11. This CDR3 comprises 16 residues. Germline V gene sequence: CDR1 MDHEN, CDR2 SYDVKM. The CDR3 loop reads CASSFYRQGRGYEQYF. The CDR3 bases are TGTGCCAGCAGTTTTTACAGACAGGGCCGAGGCTACGAGCAGTACTTC. The variable domain in full, completed from reference TRBV28 and TRBJ2-7, reads DVKVTQSSRYLVKRTGEKVFLECVQDMDHENMFWYRQDPGLGLRLIYFSYDVKMKEKGDIPEGYSVSREKKERFSLILESASTNQTSMYLCASSFYRQGRGYEQYFGPGTRLTVT.

In its sample, this clonotype was seen many times. J is TRBJ2-7 and V is TRBV2; D not certain. The CDR3 sequence is 13 residues long. Trimming stripped 1 base from V and 3 bases from J, with 7 bases between. Germline CDR1 and CDR2: SNHLY and FYNNEI. The CDR3 DNA sequence: TGTGCCAGCAGTGAAGACAGTAACTACGAGCAGTACTTC. Protein: CASSEDSNYEQYF.

This clonotype showed up many times. The CDR3 region is CASSLGPLRGQETQYF. The CDR3 DNA sequence: TGTGCCAGCAGCCTGGGACCTCTGAGAGGCCAAGAGACCCAGTACTTC. V is TRBV7-2 and J is TRBJ2-5; the D call may be TRBD1 or TRBD2 (5 bases each). The V end was cut by 5 bases, the J end by 1 base, with 17 bases between. This CDR3 has 16 amino acids. Germline V gene data show CDR1 as SGHTA and CDR2 as FQGNSA.

This clonotype occurred many times. The genes are TRBV6-5 and TRBJ1-5; TRBD1 might be the D (6 bases). With 1 base removed from V and 1 base from J, the gap between germline ends came to 11 bases. This CDR3 region has 16 residues. Germline CDR1 MNHEY, CDR2 SVGAGI. Here the CDR3 reads CASSYFPQGSNQPQHF. In DNA form, the CDR3 reads TGTGCCAGCAGTTACTTTCCACAGGGCAGCAATCAGCCCCAGCATTTT.

This clonotype has at least ten counts. The gene calls are TRBV2 and TRBJ2-1, with 8 bases aligning to TRBD2. CDR1 is SNHLY, CDR2 FYNNEI, per germline. The CDR3 runs to 19 residues. The CDR3 bases are TGTACCTGCTGTTTCGGGCCTGTCGGCGGGAGGATACCCTACAATGAGCAGTTCTTC. It codes for CTCCFGPVGGRIPYNEQFF.

The gene calls are TRBV4-1 and TRBJ1-6; TRBD1 matches 7 bases. From germline, CDR1 is MGHRA and CDR2 YSYEKL. J lost 6 bases, V lost 4 bases, and 3 bases had no gene match. This CDR3 contains 14 residues. The CDR3 is CASSPRQGNSPLHF. The DNA of the CDR3 is TGCGCCAGCAGCCCCCGACAGGGTAATTCACCCCTCCACTTT.

A few counts support this clonotype. The chain uses TRBV19 and TRBJ2-2; perhaps D is TRBD1 or TRBD2 (5 bases each). V dropped 4 bases and J dropped 4 bases, with 13 bases sitting between them. Germline CDR1 and CDR2: LNHDA and SQIVND (reference sequence). This CDR3 spans 15 amino acids. The CDR3 here is CASSTGAVGTGELFF. The DNA for the CDR3 is TGTGCCAGTAGTACCGGGGCCGTAGGCACCGGGGAGCTGTTTTTT.

This clonotype was detected ten times or more. The V call is TRBV12-3 or TRBV12-4, the J call TRBJ1-1, with D perhaps matching TRBD1 (5 bases). V dropped 5 bases and J dropped 3 bases, with 7 bases sitting between them. The CDR3 extends over 12 amino acids. CDR3: CASSRGYTEAFF. The CDR3 nucleotides read TGTGCCAGCAGTAGGGGTTACACTGAAGCTTTCTTT.

This clonotype was detected only once. The chain joins TRBV20-1 to TRBJ2-1, with no clear D. Trimming shortened V by 1 base and J by 8 bases, and 9 bases separated the two germline ends. Germline V gene sequence: CDR1 DFQATT, CDR2 SNEGSKA (reference sequence). The CDR3 totals 12 residues. The CDR3 DNA reads TGCAGTGCTAGAGCCCTCCTAGATGAGCAGTTCTTC. It codes for CSARALLDEQFF.

Only a few counts were recorded for this clonotype. The chain carries TRBV3-1 and TRBJ1-1; D gene unclear. The V gene's germline CDR1 is LGHDT and CDR2 YNNKEL (reference sequence). This CDR3 has 12 residues. Trimming left V 3 bases short and J 4 bases short, with 6 bases between. The CDR3 loop is CASSQEGTEAFF. The CDR3 DNA is TGTGCCAGCAGCCAGGAAGGCACTGAAGCTTTCTTT. The full variable domain, rest sourced from reference TRBV3-1 and TRBJ1-1, is DTAVSQTPKYLVTQMGNDKSIKCEQNLGHDTMYWYKQDSKKFLKIMFSYNNKELIINETVPNRFSPKSPDKAHLNLHINSLELGDSAVYFCASSQEGTEAFFGQGTRLTVV.

The gene calls are TRBV5-5 and TRBJ2-5; D gene uncertain. The CDR3 is 16 residues long. Trimming removed 4 bases at V and 0 bases at J, with 16 bases between. The germline V gene has CDR1 SGHKS and CDR2 YYEKEE (reference sequence). CDR3 sequence reads: CASSKTFSWYQETQYF. The CDR3 DNA is TGTGCCAGCAGCAAAACCTTCAGTTGGTACCAAGAGACCCAGTACTTC.

This CDR3 is CASSQTTSGDYEQYF. The CDR3 nucleotides read TGTGCCAGCAGTCAAACGACTAGCGGGGACTACGAGCAGTACTTC. The chain combines TRBV27 with TRBJ2-7; 11 nucleotides agree with TRBD2. Trimming took 5 bases from V and 3 from J; bases not matched to a gene: 6. Germline-derived CDR1 and CDR2 are MNHEY and SMNVEV (reference sequence). The CDR3 extends over 15 amino acids.

This clonotype has a handful of counts. This chain connects TRBV6-5 to TRBJ2-7; no firm D call. The CDR3 is 11 residues long. Germline CDR1 and CDR2: MNHEY and SVGAGI. V was shortened by 6 bases and J by 3 bases, with 6 bases between the two germline ends. The CDR3 loop reads CASSNNYEQYF. The CDR3 region has the DNA TGTGCCAGCAGCAATAACTACGAGCAGTACTTC.

The J gene is TRBJ2-1, the V gene TRBV4-3, with 12 bases identical to TRBD2. The CDR3 has 17 amino acids. With 2 bases clipped from V and 5 bases from J, the junction kept 7 bases outside the gene matches. Germline CDR1 LGHNA, CDR2 YSLEER. The CDR3 region has the DNA TGCGCCAGCAGCCAACCAGGACTAGCGGGGCACAACAATGAGCAGTTCTTC. This encodes CASSQPGLAGHNNEQFF.

The chain has TRBV7-2 and TRBJ2-7, with a possible D match to TRBD1 (6 bases). Trimming took 5 bases from V and 2 from J, leaving 13 bases between them. The CDR3 totals 14 residues. Per the germline V gene, CDR1 is SGHTA and CDR2 is FQGNSA. CDR3 sequence reads: CASSILGQTYEQYF. CDR3 nucleotides: TGTGCCAGCAGCATACTCGGACAGACCTACGAGCAGTACTTC.